This T cell receptor beta chain is drawn from a study of control samples from healthy donors and cancer patients. Method: immunoSEQ multiplex PCR; TCRdb's copy keeps in-frame clones and lacks some. The sample carries approximately 130,000 clones, 80% to 90% recorded once. V was clipped by 5 bases and J by 2 bases, with 16 bases between them. The CDR3 covers 15 residues. Germline lookup yields CDR1 SGHTA and CDR2 FQGNSA. The chain recombines TRBV7-2 with TRBJ2-7; D may match TRBD1 or TRBD2 (5 bases each). This clonotype was sampled from a man aged 50-60 years in good health. The sample was blood. Here the CDR3 reads CASSTSGTYTYEQYF. CDR3 DNA sequence: TGTGCCAGCAGCACCTCCGGGACCTACACCTACGAGCAGTACTTC.